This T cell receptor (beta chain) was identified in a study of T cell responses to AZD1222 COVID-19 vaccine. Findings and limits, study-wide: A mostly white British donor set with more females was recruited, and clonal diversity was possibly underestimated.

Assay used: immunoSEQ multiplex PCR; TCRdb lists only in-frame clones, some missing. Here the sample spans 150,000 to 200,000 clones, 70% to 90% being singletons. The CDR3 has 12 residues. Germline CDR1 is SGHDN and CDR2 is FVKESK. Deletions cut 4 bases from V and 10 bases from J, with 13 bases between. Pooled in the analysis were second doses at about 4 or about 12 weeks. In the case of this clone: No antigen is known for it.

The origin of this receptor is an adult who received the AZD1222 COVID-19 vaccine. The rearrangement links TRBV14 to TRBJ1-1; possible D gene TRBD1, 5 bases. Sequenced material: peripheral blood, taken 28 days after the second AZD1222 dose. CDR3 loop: CASSLNTGGAFF. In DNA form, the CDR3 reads TGTGCCAGCAGCCTCAATACAGGAGGAGCTTTCTTT.